Sequencing of this T cell receptor beta chain was carried out in a study of blood T cell repertoires in COVID-19. Profiling relied on immunoSEQ multiplex PCR, and the TCRdb table lists in-frame clones only, not all of them. The table has fewer than 200,000 clones, roughly four fifths seen once. Germline CDR1 reads LGHDT; CDR2 reads YNNKEL (reference sequence). The V and J ends lost 3 bases and 0 bases respectively, with 10 bases between them. The CDR3 consists of 15 residues. V is TRBV3-1 (or the pseudogene TRBV3-2) and J is TRBJ2-3, with D perhaps TRBD2 (5 bases). This clonotype was obtained from a woman aged 80 or over with COVID-19, enrolled during active disease. The sequenced sample consisted of peripheral blood. The CDR3 loop reads CASSQFGDSTDTQYF. The CDR3, as DNA: TGTGCCAGCAGCCAGTTCGGGGATAGCACAGATACGCAGTATTTT.